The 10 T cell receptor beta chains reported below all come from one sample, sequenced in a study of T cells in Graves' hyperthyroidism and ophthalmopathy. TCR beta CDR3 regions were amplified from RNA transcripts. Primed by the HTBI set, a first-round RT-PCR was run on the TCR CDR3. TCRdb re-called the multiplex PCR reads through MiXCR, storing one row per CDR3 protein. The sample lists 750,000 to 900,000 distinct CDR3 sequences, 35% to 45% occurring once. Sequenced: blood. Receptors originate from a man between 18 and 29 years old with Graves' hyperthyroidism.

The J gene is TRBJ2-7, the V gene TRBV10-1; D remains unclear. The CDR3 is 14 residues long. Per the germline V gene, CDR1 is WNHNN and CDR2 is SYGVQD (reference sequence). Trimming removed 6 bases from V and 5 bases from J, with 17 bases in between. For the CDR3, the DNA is TGCGCCAGCAGCACCGGGTCTATACCGAACGAGCAGTACTTC. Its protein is CASSTGSIPNEQYF.

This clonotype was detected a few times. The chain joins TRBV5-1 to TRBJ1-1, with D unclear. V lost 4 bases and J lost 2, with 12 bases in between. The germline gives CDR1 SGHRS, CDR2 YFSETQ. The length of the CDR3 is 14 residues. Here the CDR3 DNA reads TGCGCCAGCAGCCTTGAGAACCTTAACACTGAAGCTTTCTTT. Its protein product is CASSLENLNTEAFF.

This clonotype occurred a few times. CDR3 nucleotides: TGTGCCAGCAGGGAACGTACCTACGAGCAGTACTTC. Protein: CASRERTYEQYF. The chain recombines TRBV6-5 with TRBJ2-7; D uncertain. Germline values: CDR1 MNHEY, CDR2 SVGAGI. Between the trimmed V and J ends, which lost 6 bases and 2 bases, there was a span of 8 bases. The CDR3 length is 12 residues.

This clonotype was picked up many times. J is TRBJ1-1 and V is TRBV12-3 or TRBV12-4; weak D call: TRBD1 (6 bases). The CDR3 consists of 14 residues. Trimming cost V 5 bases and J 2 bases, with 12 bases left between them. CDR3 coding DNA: TGTGCCAGCAGTGCGGGACATTCAAACACTGAAGCTTTCTTT. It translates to CASSAGHSNTEAFF.

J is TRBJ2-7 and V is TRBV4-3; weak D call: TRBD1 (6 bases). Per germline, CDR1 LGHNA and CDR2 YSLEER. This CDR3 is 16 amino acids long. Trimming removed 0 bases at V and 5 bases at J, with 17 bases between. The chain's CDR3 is CASSQDRTGTRHEQYF. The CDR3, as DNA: TGCGCCAGCAGCCAAGATCGGACGGGGACAAGGCACGAGCAGTACTTC.

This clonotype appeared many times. The CDR3 DNA follows: TGTGCCAGCAGTGCGAATACGGGGGCGAGGACTGAAGCTTTCTTT. Protein sequence: CASSANTGARTEAFF. The rearrangement links TRBV2 to TRBJ1-1; D perhaps matches TRBD1 (6 bases). V lost 4 bases, J lost 5 bases, and 17 bases lay in between. The CDR3 spans 15 residues. Germline assignment: CDR1 SNHLY and CDR2 FYNNEI. Looking up the rest from reference TRBV2 and TRBJ1-1 gives the full variable domain: EPEVTQTPSHQVTQMGQEVILRCVPISNHLYFYWYRQILGQKVEFLVSFYNNEISEKSEIFDDQFSVERPDGSNFTLKIRSTKLEDSAMYFCASSANTGARTEAFFGQGTRLTVV.

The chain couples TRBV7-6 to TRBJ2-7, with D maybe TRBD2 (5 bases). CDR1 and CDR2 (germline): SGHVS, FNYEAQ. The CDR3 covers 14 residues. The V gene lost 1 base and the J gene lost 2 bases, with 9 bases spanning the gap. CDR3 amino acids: CASSLGEKPYEQYF. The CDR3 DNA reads TGTGCCAGCAGCTTAGGGGAGAAACCCTACGAGCAGTACTTC.

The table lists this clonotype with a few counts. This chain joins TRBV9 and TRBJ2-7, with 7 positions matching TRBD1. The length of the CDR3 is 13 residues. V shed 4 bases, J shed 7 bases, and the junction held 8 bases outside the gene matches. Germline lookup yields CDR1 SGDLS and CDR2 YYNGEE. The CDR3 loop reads CASSSRDSWEQYF. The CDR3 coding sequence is TGTGCCAGCAGCTCACGGGACAGCTGGGAGCAGTACTTC.

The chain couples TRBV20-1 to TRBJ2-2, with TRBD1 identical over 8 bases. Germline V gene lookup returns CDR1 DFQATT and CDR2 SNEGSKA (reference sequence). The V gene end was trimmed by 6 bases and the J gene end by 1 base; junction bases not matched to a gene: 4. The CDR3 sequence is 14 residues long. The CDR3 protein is CSAVTGVNTGELFF. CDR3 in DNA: TGCAGTGCCGTGACAGGGGTGAACACCGGGGAGCTGTTTTTT.

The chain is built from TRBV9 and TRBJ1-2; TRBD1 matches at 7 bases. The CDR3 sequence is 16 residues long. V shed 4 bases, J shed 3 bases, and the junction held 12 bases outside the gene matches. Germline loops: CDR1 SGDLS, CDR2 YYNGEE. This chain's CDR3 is CASSLDSTGWHYGYTF. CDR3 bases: TGTGCCAGCAGCCTTGACTCGACAGGGTGGCACTATGGCTACACCTTC.